This T cell receptor (beta chain) was sequenced during a study of response to subunit inactivated influenza vaccine. Notes on the study in general: Each seasonal influenza vaccination recruits few new T cells, the authors suggested.

The germline gives CDR1 MDHEN, CDR2 SYDVKM. There are 16 residues in the CDR3. With 5 bases removed from V and 0 bases from J, the gap between germline ends came to 17 bases. A single record per CDR3 protein comes from TCRdb applying MiXCR to the RT-PCR reads. This sample has 300,000 to 350,000 distinct CDR3 sequences, with around a fifth found just once. About this clonotype itself: The antigen is undetermined.

This clonotype was sampled from a man between 50 and 70 years old who received an inactivated influenza vaccine. The rearrangement uses TRBV28 and TRBJ2-7, with D perhaps given as TRBD1 or TRBD2 (5 bases each). The specimen comprised PBMCs from blood, sampled about 20 months after vaccination. The chain's CDR3 is CASSATRGSSSYEQYF. The CDR3 region has the DNA TGTGCCAGCAGTGCCACACGGGGCTCGTCCTCCTACGAGCAGTACTTC.